The clone carrying this T cell receptor (beta chain) was picked up a small number of times. UMIs and sample barcodes were carried by the TCR alpha and TCR beta cDNA libraries that 5'RACE produced using constant-segment primers. TCRdb fed the 5' RACE reads into MiXCR, producing one record per CDR3 protein. The sample lists hundreds of thousands of distinct CDR3 sequences, roughly an eighth occurring once. This entry is derived from a study of T-cell memory formation after mild COVID-19. Study information: Among the donors, TCR clusters were largely specific to each donor.

V lost 7 bases, J lost 7 bases, and 8 bases stayed unmatched. Germline V lookup: CDR1 MNHEY, CDR2 SVGEGT. The CDR3 is made up of 14 amino acids. The chain employs TRBV6-2 or TRBV6-3 and TRBJ1-5; 9 bases map to TRBD1. This TCR came from a young man who had mild COVID-19 (a few samples of this study predate the infection). Cell type and time point are not known. Sample: PBMCs or a T cell subset sorted from them (not recorded which). CDR3 residues: CASTIQGATQPQHF. CDR3 sequence (DNA): TGTGCCAGCACCATACAGGGGGCGACGCAGCCCCAGCATTTT.